A selection of T cell receptor beta chains follows, all from one sample in a study of Ad26.COV2.S vaccination and SARS-CoV-2 variants. Sequenced by immunoSEQ multiplex PCR; TCRdb stores in-frame clones only, minus some. The sample yields over 130,000 clones, 80% to 90% seen once. The specimen was peripheral blood, collected after recovery from COVID-19. These receptors all stem from a human donor who had recovered from COVID-19. Both conserved end residues are trimmed from each CDR3. The order of the fields is J gene, V gene, CDR3 protein.

TRBJ2-5	TRBV28	ASSPDSQETQY
TRBJ2-1	TRBV15	ATSRAPRKYNEQF
TRBJ1-1	TRBV29-1	SGGTGGYTEAF
TRBJ2-5	TRBV5-3	ARSLGQPQETQY
TRBJ2-7	TRBV19	ASSPRGYEQY
TRBJ1-1	TRBV11-2	ASSLVGYRLLVNTEAF
TRBJ2-7	TRBV28	ASTPLNRDTIT
TRBJ2-3	TRBV5-1	ASSLTGGKDTQY
TRBJ1-3	TRBV24-1	ATMGYPGNTIY
TRBJ1-2	TRBV24-1	ATSGGLGAGERYT
TRBJ2-7	TRBV5-6	ASSLAVNRASYEQY
TRBJ2-3	TRBV9	ASSVVPGGTDTQY
TRBJ2-2	TRBV3-1/TRBV3-2	ASSPSDTGELF
TRBJ1-2	TRBV11-2	ASSSRTGGGYT
TRBJ2-2	TRBV2	ASRDTTTGELF
TRBJ1-5	TRBV29-1	SVRAGFNQPQH
TRBJ2-1	TRBV2	ASSARTGSYNEQF
TRBJ2-5	TRBV29-1	SFSGGQGEGETQY
TRBJ1-1	TRBV4-3	ASSQDRDTEAF
TRBJ2-2	TRBV10-3	AISGTGGIGELF
TRBJ2-5	TRBV5-1	ASSLAGKIRQETQY
TRBJ2-3	TRBV7-6	ASSPWTGSADTQY
TRBJ2-3	TRBV9	ASSVEPSPSTDTQY
TRBJ2-1	TRBV27	ASSLSRGAVTNEQF
TRBJ2-2	TRBV6-5	ASSYSKHGELF
TRBJ2-7	TRBV7-9	ASSWGGEQY
TRBJ2-7	TRBV5-6	ASSWGTGPLYEQY
TRBJ1-1	TRBV5-1	ASSDYNLGPEAF
TRBJ2-1	TRBV18	ASSPDRDSEQF
TRBJ1-2	TRBV19	ASRVQGRGSYGYT
TRBJ2-7	TRBV30	AWSVGRYEQY
TRBJ2-2	TRBV6-5	ASTLTIKPGELF